The sequence of this T cell receptor (beta chain) was determined in a study of CD8+CD57+ T cells in acquired aplastic anemia. V was pared by 3 bases and J by 4 bases, with 24 bases of the junction left unmatched. CDR3 size: 20 residues. Germline assignment: CDR1 DFQATT and CDR2 SNEGSKA (reference sequence). Sequencing involved patients with CD8+CD57+ cell expansion previously shown by flow cytometry. Among the patients, none had received any therapy at the time of blood sampling. Genomic DNA constituted the template upon which TCR beta VDJ and CDR3 profiling was performed. TCRdb re-derived calls from the reads in MiXCR, one entry per CDR3 protein. Here the sample spans hundreds of thousands of distinct CDR3 sequences, 40% to 60% being singletons. This clonotype was counted at least ten times.

Material for sequencing was sorted CD4+, CD8+, or CD8+CD57+ T cells (not recorded which) from PBMCs. The source of this sequence is a human donor with aplastic anemia. This chain connects TRBV20-1 to TRBJ2-7; 10 bases align to TRBD2. The CDR3 region is CSASDLTIKRGGQLSYEQYF. The CDR3 bases are TGCAGTGCTAGTGACTTAACGATTAAGCGGGGGGGCCAACTATCGTACGAGCAGTACTTC.